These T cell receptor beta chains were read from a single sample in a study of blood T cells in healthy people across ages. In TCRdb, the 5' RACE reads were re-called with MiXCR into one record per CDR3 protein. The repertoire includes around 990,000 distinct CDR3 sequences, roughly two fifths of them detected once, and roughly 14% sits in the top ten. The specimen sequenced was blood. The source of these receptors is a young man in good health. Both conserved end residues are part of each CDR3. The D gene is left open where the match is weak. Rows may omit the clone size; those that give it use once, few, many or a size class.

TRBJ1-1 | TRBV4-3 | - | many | CASSQVLNTEAFF | TGCGCCAGCAGCCAAGTTCTCAACACTGAAGCTTTCTTT
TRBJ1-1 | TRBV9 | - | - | CASSPARAFF | TGTGCCAGCAGCCCCGCCCGAGCTTTCTTT
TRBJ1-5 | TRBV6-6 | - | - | CASSVSPGPQHF | TGTGCCAGCAGTGTTTCACCGGGGCCCCAGCATTTT
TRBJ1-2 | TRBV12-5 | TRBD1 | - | CASVDPGQGVYGYTF | TGTGCTAGTGTCGACCCCGGACAGGGTGTCTATGGCTACACCTTC
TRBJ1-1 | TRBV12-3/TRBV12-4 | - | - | CATALHEAAEAFF | TGTGCCACCGCGCTCCACGAGGCCGCTGAAGCTTTCTTT
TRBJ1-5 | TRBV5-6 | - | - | CASSLGLRGAGNQPQHF | TGTGCCAGCAGCTTGGGTTTAAGGGGCGCAGGCAATCAGCCCCAGCATTTT
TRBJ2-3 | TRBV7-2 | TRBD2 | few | CASRLPFGTGGDTQYF | TGTGCCAGCAGGCTTCCATTTGGGACGGGGGGGGATACGCAGTATTTT
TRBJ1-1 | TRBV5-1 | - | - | CASTRDFNTEAFF | TGCGCCAGCACGCGGGACTTTAACACTGAAGCTTTCTTT
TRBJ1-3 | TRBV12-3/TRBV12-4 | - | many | CASSRLFAGNTIYF | TGTGCCAGCAGTCGCCTCTTCGCTGGAAACACCATATATTTT
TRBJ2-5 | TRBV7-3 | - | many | CASSSQGRETQYF | TGTGCCAGCAGCTCGCAGGGTAGAGAGACCCAGTACTTC
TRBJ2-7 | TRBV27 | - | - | CASSLTGGAPYEQYF | TGTGCCAGCAGTTTGACAGGAGGGGCTCCCTACGAGCAGTACTTC
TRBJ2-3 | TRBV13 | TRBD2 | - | CASSFGSGVVMDTQYF | TGTGCCAGCAGCTTTGGAAGCGGGGTGGTCATGGATACGCAGTATTTT
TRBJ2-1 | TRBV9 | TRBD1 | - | CASSRVGQAYNEQFF | TGTGCCAGCAGCCGAGTGGGACAGGCCTATAATGAGCAGTTCTTC
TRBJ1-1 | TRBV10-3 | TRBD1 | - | CAARGDRVTEAFF | TGTGCCGCTAGGGGGGACAGGGTCACTGAAGCTTTCTTT
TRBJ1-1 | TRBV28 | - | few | CARSPRGNTEAFF | TGTGCCAGAAGCCCCAGGGGGAACACTGAAGCTTTCTTT
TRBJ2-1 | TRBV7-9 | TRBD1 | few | CASSLTLGTEVKDEQFF | TGTGCCAGCAGCTTAACCCTAGGGACAGAGGTAAAGGATGAGCAGTTCTTC
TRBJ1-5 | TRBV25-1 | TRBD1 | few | CASSDGQGNQPQHF | TGTGCCAGCAGTGACGGACAGGGTAATCAGCCCCAGCATTTT
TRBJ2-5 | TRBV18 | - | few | CASSDLRGTVQETQYF | TGTGCCAGCTCGGACTTACGGGGAACGGTACAAGAGACCCAGTACTTC
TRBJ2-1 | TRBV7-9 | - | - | CASSLECGGQETQFF | TGTGCCAGCAGCTTAGAGTGTGGGGGCCAAGAGACCCAGTTCTTC
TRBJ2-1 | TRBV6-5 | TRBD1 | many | CASSDSGGDEQFF | TGTGCCAGCAGTGACTCAGGGGGCGATGAGCAGTTCTTC
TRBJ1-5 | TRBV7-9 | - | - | CASQGRNNQPQHF | TGTGCCAGCCAAGGGAGAAACAATCAGCCCCAGCATTTT
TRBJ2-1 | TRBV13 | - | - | CASSLDLSNEQFF | TGTGCCAGCAGCTTAGATCTATCCAATGAGCAGTTCTTC
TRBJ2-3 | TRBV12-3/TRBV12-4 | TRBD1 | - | CASSGRQGDTQYF | TGTGCCAGCAGTGGGCGACAGGGAGATACGCAGTATTTT
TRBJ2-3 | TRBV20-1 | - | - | CSAPLIGRNWPDTQYF | TGCAGTGCTCCCCTTATTGGGCGCAATTGGCCAGATACGCAGTATTTT
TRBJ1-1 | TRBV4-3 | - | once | CASSQDGRVRGNTEAFF | TGCGCCAGCAGCCAAGACGGAAGGGTAAGGGGAAACACTGAAGCTTTCTTT
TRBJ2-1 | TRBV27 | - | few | CASSSPRQVIGNEQFF | TGTGCCAGCAGCTCTCCACGACAGGTAATAGGCAATGAGCAGTTCTTC
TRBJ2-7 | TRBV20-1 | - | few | CSARGSFEQYF | TGCAGTGCTAGAGGCAGTTTCGAGCAGTACTTC
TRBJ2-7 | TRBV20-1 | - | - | CSAGGRNYEQYF | TGCAGTGCTGGTGGACGGAACTACGAGCAGTACTTC
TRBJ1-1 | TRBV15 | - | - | CATSGRANTEAFF | TGTGCCACCAGCGGAAGAGCGAACACTGAAGCTTTCTTT
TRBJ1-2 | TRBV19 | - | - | CASSIASRYTF | TGTGCCAGTAGTATTGCGTCGCGCTACACCTTC
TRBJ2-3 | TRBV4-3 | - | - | CASSQIILDTDTQYF | TGCGCCAGCAGCCAAATCATCCTGGACACAGATACGCAGTATTTT
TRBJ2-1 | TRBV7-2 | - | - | CASNLQGSPYNEQFF | TGTGCCAGCAACTTACAGGGATCTCCCTACAATGAGCAGTTCTTC
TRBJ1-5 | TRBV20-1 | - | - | CSARASGSRGQPQHF | TGCAGTGCTAGAGCTTCCGGGTCCCGGGGTCAGCCCCAGCATTTT
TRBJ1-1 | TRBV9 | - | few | CASSAGALRSTEAFF | TGTGCCAGCAGCGCCGGGGCGCTCCGAAGCACTGAAGCTTTCTTT
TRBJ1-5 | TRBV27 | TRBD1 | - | CASWRGQHSNQPQHF | TGTGCCAGCTGGCGGGGACAGCATAGCAATCAGCCCCAGCATTTT
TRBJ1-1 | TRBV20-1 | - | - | CSAKPPTGLNTEAFF | TGCAGTGCCAAGCCACCGACGGGATTGAACACTGAAGCTTTCTTT
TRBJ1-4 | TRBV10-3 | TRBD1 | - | CAISESTGYEKLFF | TGTGCCATCAGTGAGTCGACAGGGTATGAAAAACTGTTTTTT
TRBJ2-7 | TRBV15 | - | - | CATSYPFGQRLNEQYF | TGTGCCACCAGCTACCCTTTTGGGCAACGACTCAATGAGCAGTACTTC